The 16 T cell receptor beta chains listed next were all sequenced from one sample in a study of blood T cell repertoires in COVID-19. The assay was immunoSEQ multiplex PCR, and TCRdb's table has in-frame clones only and misses some. Here the sample spans 200,000 to 250,000 clones, 83% being singletons. Sequenced: peripheral blood. The origin of the receptors is a woman aged 25-40 years with COVID-19, enrolled during active disease.

The J gene is TRBJ2-3, the V gene TRBV5-1, with D unresolved. Germline CDR1 SGHRS, CDR2 YFSETQ. The CDR3 contains 14 residues. Trimming removed 0 bases at V and 3 bases at J, with 8 bases between. The CDR3 is CASSLDHRTDTQYF. CDR3 in DNA: TGCGCCAGCAGCTTGGATCACAGAACAGATACGCAGTATTTT. The full variable domain, completed using reference TRBV5-1 and TRBJ2-3, is KAGVTQTPRYLIKTRGQQVTLSCSPISGHRSVSWYQQTPGQGLQFLFEYFSETQRNKGNFPGRFSGRQFSNSRSEMNVSTLELGDSALYLCASSLDHRTDTQYFGPGTRLTVL.

The chain joins TRBV9 to TRBJ2-7; 10 positions agree with TRBD2. The CDR3 is 15 amino acids. Germline CDR1 and CDR2: SGDLS and YYNGEE. V lost 3 bases to trimming and J lost 5 bases; unmatched junction nucleotides: 8. The CDR3 DNA follows: TGTGCCAGCAGCGGGGGAGCGGGGGGGCTCCACGAGCAGTACTTC. It is translated as CASSGGAGGLHEQYF.

This clone was detected a few times. The rearrangement links TRBV19 to TRBJ2-5; D unresolved. The CDR3 contains 12 residues. V shed 6 bases and J shed 5 bases, with 10 bases lying between them. CDR1 LNHDA and CDR2 SQIVND come from the germline V gene (reference sequence). In DNA form, the CDR3 reads TGTGCCAGTAGACAGTCAGGCGAGACCCAGTACTTC. Translated: CASRQSGETQYF.

The chain joins TRBV28 to TRBJ1-2; D is unclear. The CDR3 loop spans 14 amino acids. Germline loops: CDR1 MDHEN, CDR2 SYDVKM. The V gene lost 4 bases and the J gene lost 2 bases, with 11 bases spanning the gap. In DNA form, the CDR3 reads TGTGCCAGCAGTTGGGGAGCGGGGAACTATGGCTACACCTTC. Translation gives CASSWGAGNYGYTF.

J is TRBJ2-3 and V is TRBV20-1; tentatively, D is TRBD2 (6 bases). Trimming removed 3 bases at V and 4 bases at J, with 14 bases between. The CDR3 runs 14 residues. CDR1 is DFQATT, CDR2 SNEGSKA, per germline (reference sequence). The CDR3 spells CSASPSGSADTQYF. In DNA, the CDR3 is TGCAGTGCTAGTCCCTCCGGGAGCGCAGATACGCAGTATTTT.

The chain uses TRBV6-2 or TRBV6-3 and TRBJ1-5, with TRBD1 matching over 10 bases. The CDR3 loop spans 13 amino acids. Looked up from germline, CDR1 is MNHEY and CDR2 is SVGEGT. V lost 5 bases, J lost 5 bases, and 0 bases stayed unmatched. CDR3 loop: CASSDRGHQPQHF. The CDR3 coding sequence is TGTGCCAGCAGTGACAGGGGGCATCAGCCCCAGCATTTT.

This clone was seen a handful of times. The chain couples TRBV7-2 to TRBJ1-4; the D gene is possibly TRBD1 (6 bases). CDR1 SGHTA and CDR2 FQGNSA come from the germline V gene. Trimming left V 1 base short and J 3 bases short, with 12 bases between. The CDR3 is 16 residues long. The CDR3 is CASSLVGGPANEKLFF. CDR3 nucleotide sequence: TGTGCCAGCAGCTTAGTGGGGGGGCCAGCTAATGAAAAACTGTTTTTT.

Only a few counts were recorded for this clone. The chain combines TRBV5-1 with TRBJ2-7, with D possibly being TRBD1 (7 bases). This CDR3 has 16 amino acids. Germline lookup yields CDR1 SGHRS and CDR2 YFSETQ. Trimming removed 1 base at V and 0 bases at J, with 14 bases between. For the CDR3, the DNA is TGCGCCAGCAGCTTGTGGCTGGAGGGGGCCTCCTACGAGCAGTACTTC. It encodes CASSLWLEGASYEQYF. Supplemented by reference TRBV5-1 and TRBJ2-7, the full variable domain reads KAGVTQTPRYLIKTRGQQVTLSCSPISGHRSVSWYQQTPGQGLQFLFEYFSETQRNKGNFPGRFSGRQFSNSRSEMNVSTLELGDSALYLCASSLWLEGASYEQYFGPGTRLTVT.

The chain links TRBV4-2 to TRBJ2-1; 11 nucleotides align to TRBD2. V trimming: 4 bases; J trimming: 9 bases; junction bases outside the gene matches: 14. Germline V gene sequence: CDR1 LGHNA, CDR2 YNFKEQ. This CDR3 region has 17 residues. CDR3 residues: CASSPGLADPLVIEQFF. CDR3 nucleotides: TGTGCCAGCAGCCCGGGACTAGCGGACCCCCTGGTGATTGAGCAGTTCTTC.

The chain carries TRBV18 and TRBJ2-1; TRBD2 agrees at 8 bases. The V and J ends lost 4 bases and 4 bases, in that order; junction bases with no gene match: 9. Germline CDR1 is KGHSH and CDR2 is LQKENI. CDR3 length equals 16 residues. The DNA of the CDR3 is TGTGCCAGCTCACTCCGAGAGACTAGCGTTTACAATGAGCAGTTCTTC. This codes for CASSLRETSVYNEQFF.

The chain employs TRBV2 and TRBJ2-2, with a possible D match to TRBD2 (5 bases). CDR1 is SNHLY, CDR2 FYNNEI, per germline. CDR3 size: 15 residues. V dropped 5 bases and J dropped 4 bases, with 14 bases sitting between them. In nucleotides, the CDR3 is TGTGCCAGCAGTTCCGGGATCCAAAGCACCGGGGAGCTGTTTTTT. This translates into CASSSGIQSTGELFF.

Points on this clone: The sample has other DNA sequences that encode this CDR3 too. CDR3 in amino acids: CASSLVAGSYEQYF. The CDR3 DNA reads TGCGCCAGCAGCTTGGTGGCAGGCTCCTACGAGCAGTACTTC. This chain connects TRBV5-1 to TRBJ2-7; the D is unclear. This CDR3 is 14 amino acids long. V gave up 0 bases and J gave up 0 bases, with 7 bases separating them. CDR1 and CDR2 from the germline V gene are SGHRS and YFSETQ.

The chain recombines TRBV18 with TRBJ1-2; 7 positions agree with TRBD1. From germline, CDR1 is KGHSH and CDR2 LQKENI. The CDR3 extends over 14 amino acids. V lost 3 bases, J lost 3 bases, and 4 bases stayed unmatched. The CDR3 is CASSPSTGDYGYTF. The CDR3 region has the DNA TGTGCCAGCTCACCTTCAACAGGGGACTATGGCTACACCTTC. Drawing the rest from reference TRBV18 and TRBJ1-2, the complete variable domain is NAGVMQNPRHLVRRRGQEARLRCSPMKGHSHVYWYRQLPEEGLKFMVYLQKENIIDESGMPKERFSAEFPKEGPSILRIQQVVRGDSAAYFCASSPSTGDYGYTFGSGTRLTVV.

The rearrangement joins TRBV19 to TRBJ1-6; D is undetermined. V gave up 7 bases and J gave up 13 bases, with 14 bases separating them. Germline-derived CDR1 and CDR2 are LNHDA and SQIVND (reference sequence). This CDR3 contains 12 residues. In nucleotides, the CDR3 is TGTGCCAGTAACGTCACTTGCGAGCCCCTCCACTTT. It encodes CASNVTCEPLHF.

The chain carries TRBV19 and TRBJ1-1, with 9 bases identical to TRBD1. CDR1 LNHDA and CDR2 SQIVND come from the germline V gene (reference sequence). The length of the CDR3 is 15 residues. The junction had 5 bases not matched to a gene; V was cut back by 2 bases and J by 4 bases. CDR3 in DNA: TGTGCCAGTAGTATATCACAGGGGGCAGGCACTGAAGCTTTCTTT. It specifies CASSISQGAGTEAFF.

This clone was detected a few times. The rearrangement uses TRBV2 and TRBJ2-7, with 11 bases aligning to TRBD2. This CDR3 comprises 16 residues. The trim removed 7 bases at V and 6 bases at J, leaving 14 bases unmatched. CDR1 is SNHLY, CDR2 FYNNEI, per germline. The CDR3 bases are TGTGCCAGCATCCTCACTAGCGGGAGTATCTCCCCCGAGCAGTACTTC. Its translation: CASILTSGSISPEQYF.